The TCR beta chain under discussion was sequenced for a study of blood T cell repertoires in COVID-19. The germline V gene has CDR1 MNHEY and CDR2 SVGAGI. The CDR3 loop spans 11 amino acids. V lost 8 bases to trimming and J lost 10 bases, with 11 bases between them. Using immunoSEQ multiplex PCR, the repertoire was profiled, and TCRdb retains in-frame clones only, with some absent. The top ten hold 4.1% of the sample, which has just over 250,000 clones, around 80% seen once. The chain has TRBV6-5 and TRBJ1-4; D gene uncertain. The source of this sequence is a man aged 30 to 39 with acute COVID-19. The sample was PBMCs or T cells enriched from blood (not recorded which). The CDR3 DNA sequence: TGTGCCAGCTCCGGAGTCGGAAAACTGTTTTTT. As protein: CASSGVGKLFF.